This T cell receptor beta chain was observed in a study of T cell responses to AZD1222 COVID-19 vaccine. The trim removed 4 bases at V and 6 bases at J, leaving 9 bases unmatched. Germline V gene data show CDR1 as SGHAT and CDR2 as FQNNGV. The CDR3 has 15 amino acids. This table comes from immunoSEQ multiplex PCR, and its TCRdb copy is limited to in-frame clones, with some not included. The sample lists about 92,000 clones, around 87% occurring once. This specimen consisted of peripheral blood, obtained on day 0 of AZD1222 vaccination. The receptor was derived from an adult in good health. V and J are TRBV11-2 and TRBJ2-7; 10 positions match TRBD2. CDR3 nucleotide sequence: TGTGCCAGCAGCTCCCTTAGCGGGAGGATCTCCGAGCAGTACTTC. Its protein is CASSSLSGRISEQYF.